A single sample gave rise to the 3 T cell receptor beta chains below, sequenced in a study of metastatic and nonmetastatic thyroid tumors. Ahead of thyroid surgery, no patient had received treatment of any kind. TCRdb used MiXCR to call clones anew from the PCR reads. The sample consists of several thousand clones, 32% of them appearing once. The sequenced sample consisted of adjacent normal tissue. Receptors were obtained from a female donor with papillary thyroid cancer or a benign thyroid nodule (not recorded which). Some clones in this sample may be carry-over from other donors' samples.

This chain connects TRBV11-2 to TRBJ1-2; tentative D call: TRBD1 (6 bases). The V and J ends lost 7 bases and 7 bases respectively, with 10 bases between them. This CDR3 has 11 amino acids. Germline V gives CDR1 SGHAT, CDR2 FQNNGV. The CDR3 DNA is TGTGCCAGCACAGGGGCGGTTGGCTACACCTTC. Its translation is CASTGAVGYTF.

This clone has more than one count but fewer than ten. The chain joins TRBV6-1 to TRBJ2-7; D might be TRBD2 (5 bases). Germline assignment: CDR1 MNHNS and CDR2 SASEGT. The V gene lost 4 bases and the J gene lost 6 bases, with 22 bases spanning the gap. There are 16 residues in the CDR3. The CDR3 sequence: CASSASSYGPEAEQYF. CDR3 in DNA: TGTGCCAGCAGTGCTAGCAGCTACGGGCCGGAGGCCGAGCAGTACTTC.

At least ten counts were recorded for this clone. The chain links TRBV4-3 to TRBJ1-6, with unresolved D. The ends were cut back, 4 bases at V and 7 bases at J, with 14 bases in the middle. The CDR3 has 15 residues. From germline, CDR1 is LGHNA and CDR2 YSLEER. CDR3 sequence reads: CASSPLGGSNSPLHF. DNA for the CDR3: TGCGCCAGCAGCCCCCTAGGTGGAAGCAATTCACCCCTCCACTTT.